A single sample gave rise to the 30 T cell receptor beta chains below, sequenced in a study of CD8 T cells in Susac syndrome. Random hexamers were used to reverse transcribe an amount of about 0.45 to 1 ug RNA. MiXCR, run by TCRdb on the immunoSEQ multiplex PCR reads, gives a single entry per CDR3 protein. The sample lists 250,000 to 350,000 distinct CDR3 sequences, around 92% occurring once. The sequencing input was CD4+ T cells from PBMCs. The receptors shown here come from a human donor with multiple sclerosis.

The chain has TRBV19 and TRBJ2-5; the match to TRBD1 covers 9 bases. Germline loops: CDR1 LNHDA, CDR2 SQIVND (reference sequence). This CDR3 has 14 residues. V lost 6 bases to trimming and J lost 5 bases; unmatched junction nucleotides: 7. CDR3 DNA sequence: TGTGCCAGTAGCACGAACAGGGGGCGTGAGACCCAGTACTTC. Translated: CASSTNRGRETQYF. Full variable domain (remainder filled in from reference TRBV19 and TRBJ2-5): DGGITQSPKYLFRKEGQNVTLSCEQNLNHDAMYWYRQDPGQGLRLIYYSQIVNDFQKGDIAEGYSVSREKKESFPLTVTSAQKNPTAFYLCASSTNRGRETQYFGPGTRLLVL.

V usage is TRBV5-1 and J usage is TRBJ1-2; TRBD1 matches at 8 bases. V shed 7 bases, J shed 4 bases, and the junction held 6 bases outside the gene matches. This CDR3 is built from 13 residues. From germline, CDR1 is SGHRS and CDR2 YFSETQ. The CDR3 DNA reads as TGCGCCAGCTGGGACAGGAGGGCCTATGGCTACACCTTC. Translation: CASWDRRAYGYTF.

The chain is built from TRBV30 and TRBJ1-3; 10 bases fit TRBD1. The germline CDR1 and CDR2 sequences are GTSNPN and SVGIG (reference sequence). Losses at the gene ends were 5 bases for V and 2 bases for J; bases not matched to a gene: 3. CDR3 length equals 14 residues. For the CDR3, the DNA is TGTGCCTGGGGGACAGGGGCAGCTGGAAACACCATATATTTT. Amino acids: CAWGTGAAGNTIYF.

V gene TRBV6-1 combines with J gene TRBJ2-2, with TRBD1 matching over 7 bases. Germline trimming cut 2 bases from V and 3 bases from J; bases unmatched to any gene: 3. The CDR3 loop spans 15 amino acids. The germline V gene has CDR1 MNHNS and CDR2 SASEGT. The CDR3 region has the DNA TGTGCCAGCAGTGAAACAGGGGCCCACACCGGGGAGCTGTTTTTT. Protein: CASSETGAHTGELFF.

V gene TRBV6-2 or TRBV6-3 combines with J gene TRBJ2-2; D unclear. Trimming removed 5 bases at V and 0 bases at J, with 10 bases between. Germline values: CDR1 MNHEY, CDR2 SVGEGT. The CDR3 totals 15 residues. CDR3 region: CASSRVPANTGELFF. The CDR3 DNA is TGTGCCAGCAGTCGAGTTCCTGCGAACACCGGGGAGCTGTTTTTT.

The chain is built from TRBV12-3 or TRBV12-4 and TRBJ1-3; D is ambiguous. Deletions cut 3 bases from V and 4 bases from J, with 4 bases between. CDR3 length: 12 amino acids. This chain's CDR3 is CASSLTGNTIYF. DNA for the CDR3: TGTGCCAGCAGTTTGACGGGAAACACCATATATTTT.

This clonotype occurred once. The chain links TRBV4-2 to TRBJ2-3, with unresolved D. The CDR3 runs 15 residues. Germline loops: CDR1 LGHNA, CDR2 YNFKEQ. The V end lost 0 bases, the J end lost 3 bases, and 10 bases lay between the germline ends. The CDR3 region has the DNA TGTGCCAGCAGCCAAGAAACAGAACGTACAGATACGCAGTATTTT. Its translation: CASSQETERTDTQYF.

The CDR3 bases are TGCGCCAGCAGCCAAGATCCAGGGGCAGCCTCTCAGTACTTC. Protein sequence: CASSQDPGAASQYF. The V and J genes are TRBV4-1 and TRBJ2-4, with TRBD1 as a possible D gene (6 bases). Per germline, CDR1 MGHRA and CDR2 YSYEKL. V was pared by 0 bases and J by 12 bases, with 15 bases between. The CDR3 has 14 amino acids.

The gene calls are TRBV6-1 and TRBJ1-1, with D possibly being TRBD1 (6 bases). Trimming cost V 6 bases and J 4 bases, with 15 bases left between them. Germline V gene data show CDR1 as MNHNS and CDR2 as SASEGT. The CDR3 consists of 14 residues. CDR3 sequence (DNA): TGTGCCAGCAGCATTACAGGGATCGGCACTGAAGCTTTCTTT. Its translation: CASSITGIGTEAFF.

The gene calls are TRBV7-3 and TRBJ2-7, with TRBD1 matching over 7 bases. V lost 5 bases to trimming and J lost 3 bases; unmatched junction nucleotides: 4. The CDR3 sequence is 13 residues long. Germline CDR1 SGHTA, CDR2 FQGTGA. The CDR3 coding sequence is TGTGCCAGCAGCGCGGACAGGTTCTACGAGCAGTACTTC. Protein product: CASSADRFYEQYF.

This chain uses TRBV11-2 with TRBJ1-3; D gene uncertain. Germline CDR1 is SGHAT and CDR2 is FQNNGV. The CDR3 length is 12 residues. Trimming removed 2 bases at V and 7 bases at J, with 6 bases between. CDR3 sequence (DNA): TGTGCCAGCAGCTTAAATCGGAACACCATATATTTT. Translating gives CASSLNRNTIYF. Filled out from reference TRBV11-2 and TRBJ1-3, the complete variable domain reads EAGVAQSPRYKIIEKRQSVAFWCNPISGHATLYWYQQILGQGPKLLIQFQNNGVVDDSQLPKDRFSAERLKGVDSTLKIQPAKLEDSAVYLCASSLNRNTIYFGEGSWLTVV.

The chain recombines TRBV7-3 with TRBJ2-6, with TRBD1 as a possible D gene (6 bases). Germline V gene lookup returns CDR1 SGHTA and CDR2 FQGTGA. This CDR3 contains 16 residues. V was pared by 4 bases and J by 2 bases, with 12 bases between. CDR3 loop: CASSSQGTPGANVLTF. The DNA of the CDR3 is TGTGCCAGCAGCTCGCAGGGGACCCCTGGGGCCAACGTCCTGACTTTC.

The chain couples TRBV9 to TRBJ2-6; D gene ambiguous. Per the germline V gene, CDR1 is SGDLS and CDR2 is YYNGEE. Between the trimmed V and J ends, which lost 0 bases and 1 base, there was a span of 5 bases. The CDR3 consists of 15 residues. The DNA for the CDR3 is TGTGCCAGCAGCGTAGTGGGGTCTGGGGCCAACGTCCTGACTTTC. Amino acids: CASSVVGSGANVLTF.

The chain is built from TRBV2 and TRBJ2-2; D gene unclear. The germline V and J ends were trimmed by 4 bases and 1 base, with 13 bases remaining between them. CDR1 is SNHLY, CDR2 FYNNEI, per germline. CDR3 length: 16 amino acids. This CDR3 reads CASSGGSQRNTGELFF. The CDR3 region has the DNA TGTGCCAGCAGTGGTGGCTCCCAGCGGAACACCGGGGAGCTGTTTTTT.

A few counts support this clonotype. The chain carries TRBV2 and TRBJ1-2; D not resolved. Between the trimmed V and J ends, which lost 4 bases and 4 bases, there was a span of 7 bases. Germline V gene sequence: CDR1 SNHLY, CDR2 FYNNEI. This CDR3 comprises 12 residues. For the CDR3, the DNA is TGTGCCAGCAGTGTTCAGGCCTATGGCTACACCTTC. This codes for CASSVQAYGYTF.

The genes are TRBV19 and TRBJ2-3; D uncertain. Germline CDR1 reads LNHDA; CDR2 reads SQIVND (reference sequence). Between the trimmed V and J ends, which lost 3 bases and 2 bases, there was a span of 12 bases. This CDR3 spans 15 amino acids. The CDR3 DNA reads TGTGCCAGTAGTATCTTCTCCGGGTTCACAGATACGCAGTATTTT. Its translation is CASSIFSGFTDTQYF.

V and J are TRBV20-1 and TRBJ2-1; TRBD2 matches at 7 bases. Germline loops: CDR1 DFQATT, CDR2 SNEGSKA (reference sequence). This CDR3 is 15 amino acids long. The V segment lost 3 bases and the J segment 1 base; nucleotides outside the gene matches: 6. The DNA for the CDR3 is TGCAGTGCTAGCCGTGGACTAGGGTCCTACAATGAGCAGTTCTTC. Its protein product is CSASRGLGSYNEQFF.

This chain uses TRBV29-1 with TRBJ2-5, with D uncertain. CDR1 SQVTM and CDR2 ANQGSEA come from the germline V gene. The length of the CDR3 is 14 residues. The V end was cut by 0 bases, the J end by 5 bases, with 13 bases between. In nucleotides, the CDR3 is TGCAGCGTTGAAGATGAGGCAAGCCGGGAGACCCAGTACTTC. It specifies CSVEDEASRETQYF. The complete variable domain, with remaining parts taken from reference TRBV29-1 and TRBJ2-5, reads SAVISQKPSRDICQRGTSLTIQCQVDSQVTMMFWYRQQPGQSLTLIATANQGSEATYESGFVIDKFPISRPNLTFSTLTVSNMSPEDSSIYLCSVEDEASRETQYFGPGTRLLVL.

This clonotype showed up just once. The gene calls are TRBV7-9 and TRBJ2-1, with D perhaps matching TRBD1 (5 bases). The V end was cut by 3 bases, the J end by 1 base, with 7 bases between. Per the germline V gene, CDR1 is SEHNR and CDR2 is FQNEAQ (reference sequence). This CDR3 is 14 amino acids long. The chain's CDR3 is CASSLRQSYNEQFF. The CDR3 DNA follows: TGTGCCAGCAGCTTGCGACAGTCCTACAATGAGCAGTTCTTC.

This rearrangement joins TRBV19 to TRBJ1-5; perhaps TRBD1 as D (6 bases). This CDR3 has 15 amino acids. Germline V CDR1 and CDR2: LNHDA, SQIVND (reference sequence). V was trimmed by 3 bases and J by 6 bases, leaving 15 bases between them. CDR3 coding DNA: TGTGCCAGTAGTATTCTACAGGGAGGGGGTCAGCCCCAGCATTTT. This gives the protein CASSILQGGGQPQHF.

This clonotype came up a few times. This rearrangement joins TRBV7-2 to TRBJ2-3, with D hard to call. Germline CDR1 reads SGHTA; CDR2 reads FQGNSA. Trimming removed 3 bases from V and 2 bases from J, with 3 bases in between. The CDR3 length is 12 residues. The CDR3 nucleotides read TGTGCCAGCAGCTTCCCCACAGATACGCAGTATTTT. Its translation: CASSFPTDTQYF.

The J gene is TRBJ1-1, the V gene TRBV30; 8 bases line up with TRBD1. With 1 base clipped from V and 5 bases from J, the junction kept 6 bases outside the gene matches. Germline assignment: CDR1 GTSNPN and CDR2 SVGIG (reference sequence). The CDR3 extends over 14 amino acids. CDR3 sequence: CAWSALRGLTEAFF. The CDR3 region has the DNA TGTGCCTGGAGTGCCCTCAGGGGGCTAACTGAAGCTTTCTTT.

This clonotype was recorded once. The rearrangement uses TRBV21-1 and TRBJ1-1; the table's D call, TRBD1, has no DNA check behind it. TRBV21-1 corresponds to a pseudogene. The CDR3 runs 16 residues. Here the CDR3 reads CASSRTLVRGRTEAFF. The DNA of the CDR3 is TGTGCCAGCAGCAGAACTCTGGTCAGGGGACGAACTGAAGCTTTCTTT.

The rearrangement joins TRBV30 to TRBJ1-1, with D hard to call. This CDR3 comprises 14 residues. Germline values: CDR1 GTSNPN, CDR2 SVGIG (reference sequence). The germline V and J ends were trimmed by 0 bases and 4 bases, with 12 bases remaining between them. CDR3: CAWSVMRGVTEAFF. CDR3 DNA sequence: TGTGCCTGGAGTGTAATGCGTGGGGTCACTGAAGCTTTCTTT.

The chain joins TRBV29-1 to TRBJ2-4, with TRBD1 identical over 7 bases. The CDR3 runs to 14 residues. V lost 5 bases, J lost 3 bases, and 7 bases stayed unmatched. The V gene's germline CDR1 is SQVTM and CDR2 ANQGSEA. The CDR3 region is CSVSIQGHKNIQYF. The CDR3 coding sequence is TGCAGCGTTTCTATACAGGGGCACAAAAACATTCAGTACTTC.

The chain uses TRBV4-3 and TRBJ2-2; 14 bases agree with TRBD2. Looked up from germline, CDR1 is LGHNA and CDR2 is YSLEER. Trimming removed 1 base from V and 0 bases from J; junction bases left unmatched: 7. The CDR3 loop spans 20 amino acids. In nucleotides, the CDR3 is TGCGCCAGCAGCCAAGTTCCGGGACTAGCGGGAGTTCCGAACACCGGGGAGCTGTTTTTT. Translating it yields CASSQVPGLAGVPNTGELFF.

The genes are TRBV9 and TRBJ1-4; D unresolved. V was clipped by 2 bases and J by 7 bases, with 15 bases between them. This CDR3 has 15 amino acids. From germline, CDR1 is SGDLS and CDR2 YYNGEE. The CDR3 protein is CASSVGPVRSEKLFF. CDR3 DNA sequence: TGTGCCAGCAGCGTGGGCCCAGTGAGAAGTGAAAAACTGTTTTTT.

The chain has TRBV12-3 or TRBV12-4 and TRBJ2-4; D gene ambiguous. The CDR3 loop spans 15 amino acids. The V end lost 2 bases, the J end lost 3 bases, and 11 bases lay between the germline ends. CDR3 residues: CASSLSPEVKNIQYF. CDR3 nucleotide sequence: TGTGCCAGCAGTTTATCCCCAGAGGTCAAAAACATTCAGTACTTC.

The chain has TRBV5-1 and TRBJ2-7, with TRBD2 identical over 7 bases. The CDR3 contains 15 residues. V trimming: 0 bases; J trimming: 5 bases; junction bases outside the gene matches: 8. CDR1 and CDR2 from the germline V gene are SGHRS and YFSETQ. Here the CDR3 reads CASSLEVAGGHEQYF. DNA for the CDR3: TGCGCCAGCAGCTTGGAAGTAGCGGGTGGTCACGAGCAGTACTTC.

CDR3 DNA: TGTGCCAGCAGTTTTATACCGGGACCCAACACCGGGGAGCTGTTTTTT. It codes for CASSFIPGPNTGELFF. This chain joins TRBV2 and TRBJ2-2; the D gene could be TRBD1 or TRBD2 (5 bases each). The CDR3 is made up of 16 amino acids. Germline V gives CDR1 SNHLY, CDR2 FYNNEI. V shed 5 bases and J shed 2 bases, with 15 bases lying between them. The full variable domain, in which reference TRBV2 and TRBJ2-2 provide the parts outside the CDR3, is EPEVTQTPSHQVTQMGQEVILRCVPISNHLYFYWYRQILGQKVEFLVSFYNNEISEKSEIFDDQFSVERPDGSNFTLKIRSTKLEDSAMYFCASSFIPGPNTGELFFGEGSRLTVL.